The 11 T cell receptor beta chains below come from one sample, sequenced in a study of cytomegalovirus exposure and HLA in healthy donors. The study ran its PCR with 60 Vbeta and 13 Jbeta primers. Sequencing was performed with immunoSEQ multiplex PCR; in TCRdb, only in-frame clones are kept and a portion is missing. This table holds approximately 72,000 clones, 60% to 85% found once. Sequenced: PBMCs. The receptors stem from a male donor in good health and CMV-seropositive.

This chain joins TRBV6-5 and TRBJ1-5, with 11 bases that match TRBD1. The V gene end was trimmed by 6 bases and the J gene end by 7 bases; junction bases not matched to a gene: 5. The CDR3 contains 14 residues. Per the germline V gene, CDR1 is MNHEY and CDR2 is SVGAGI. CDR3 DNA: TGTGCCAGCAGGACCGGGACAGGGGGGCAGCCCCAGCATTTT. Translated: CASRTGTGGQPQHF.

This clone was observed a handful of times. The CDR3 coding sequence is TGTGCCAGTAGTACAGACCGGACAGCCCTCCGCACTGAAGCTTTCTTT. Protein product: CASSTDRTALRTEAFF. This chain connects TRBV19 to TRBJ1-1, with a weak D call TRBD1 (6 bases). The CDR3 spans 16 residues. V lost 4 bases to trimming and J lost 4 bases, with 19 bases between them. Per germline, CDR1 LNHDA and CDR2 SQIVND (reference sequence).

The V and J genes are TRBV5-4 and TRBJ2-5; TRBD1 matches at 9 bases. Germline CDR1 SGHNT, CDR2 YYREEE (reference sequence). J gave up 4 bases and V 4 bases, and 5 bases lay outside the gene matches. The CDR3 loop spans 14 amino acids. DNA for the CDR3: TGTGCCAGCAGCCTGGGACAGGGTAGAGAGACCCAGTACTTC. Amino acid sequence: CASSLGQGRETQYF. Full variable domain (remainder filled in from reference TRBV5-4 and TRBJ2-5): ETGVTQSPTHLIKTRGQQVTLRCSSQSGHNTVSWYQQALGQGPQFIFQYYREEENGRGNFPPRFSGLQFPNYSSELNVNALELDDSALYLCASSLGQGRETQYFGPGTRLLVL.

V usage is TRBV5-4 and J usage is TRBJ2-4, with TRBD2 matching 7 bases. The CDR3 contains 14 residues. V was clipped by 4 bases and J by 5 bases; unmatched bases: 6. In germline, CDR1 is SGHNT, CDR2 YYREEE (reference sequence). In nucleotides, the CDR3 is TGTGCCAGCAGCAGTCGTGGGGGGGAAAACATTCAGTACTTC. Amino acid sequence: CASSSRGGENIQYF.

The chain uses TRBV27 and TRBJ1-5, with 7 bases lining up with TRBD1. There are 14 residues in the CDR3. The germline CDR1 and CDR2 sequences are MNHEY and SMNVEV (reference sequence). V was pared by 6 bases and J by 5 bases, with 7 bases of the junction left unmatched. In DNA, the CDR3 is TGTGCCAGCAGCGACAGGGCGGTTGATCAGCCCCAGCATTTT. It codes for CASSDRAVDQPQHF.

As to this clone: Different DNA sequences within this sample yield the same CDR3. The chain uses TRBV15 and TRBJ1-4, with unresolved D. Between the trimmed V and J ends, which lost 3 bases and 3 bases, there was a span of 8 bases. Germline CDR1 is LNHNV and CDR2 is YYDKDF (reference sequence). This CDR3 is built from 14 residues. As DNA, the CDR3 is TGTGCCACCAGCAGGCAAAGCCCTAATGAAAAACTGTTTTTT. Protein sequence: CATSRQSPNEKLFF.

V and J are TRBV9 and TRBJ2-2; TRBD2 matches at 12 bases. The germline gives CDR1 SGDLS, CDR2 YYNGEE. V shed 0 bases, J shed 4 bases, and the junction held 4 bases outside the gene matches. The CDR3 is 17 residues long. CDR3 loop: CASSVGLAGAFTGELFF. In nucleotides, the CDR3 is TGTGCCAGCAGCGTAGGACTAGCGGGGGCCTTCACCGGGGAGCTGTTTTTT. The full variable domain, completed using reference TRBV9 and TRBJ2-2, is DSGVTQTPKHLITATGQRVTLRCSPRSGDLSVYWYQQSLDQGLQFLIQYYNGEERAKGNILERFSAQQFPDLHSELNLSSLELGDSALYFCASSVGLAGAFTGELFFGEGSRLTVL.

The chain uses TRBV28 and TRBJ1-3, with D tentatively TRBD1 (5 bases). The CDR3 has 14 amino acids. Germline V gives CDR1 MDHEN, CDR2 SYDVKM. The V gene lost 7 bases and the J gene lost 0 bases, with 10 bases spanning the gap. CDR3 nucleotides: TGTGCCAGCACCGACGGGGGCTCTGGAAACACCATATATTTT. It translates to CASTDGGSGNTIYF.

The chain uses TRBV28 and TRBJ2-7, with 9 bases fitting TRBD1. Losses at the gene ends were 7 bases for V and 7 bases for J; bases not matched to a gene: 20. The CDR3 loop spans 17 amino acids. From germline, CDR1 is MDHEN and CDR2 SYDVKM. The CDR3 DNA sequence: TGTGCCAGCAACACCCTCCTCTACGGGACAGGGCGTGATGAGCAGTACTTC. Amino acid sequence: CASNTLLYGTGRDEQYF.

The CDR3 here is CASSGLYQETQYF. CDR3 bases: TGTGCCAGCAGCGGACTATACCAAGAGACCCAGTACTTC. V gene TRBV9 combines with J gene TRBJ2-5, with D possibly matching TRBD2 (5 bases). Trimming took 3 bases from V and 0 from J, leaving 6 bases between them. The germline CDR1 and CDR2 sequences are SGDLS and YYNGEE. This CDR3 is built from 13 residues.

This clone was seen more than once but under ten times. The CDR3 loop is CASSLELAGVNTQYF. CDR3 nucleotides: TGCGCCAGCAGCTTGGAGCTAGCGGGAGTGAATACGCAGTATTTT. The rearrangement links TRBV5-1 to TRBJ2-3, with 10 nucleotides matching TRBD2. J gave up 7 bases and V 0 bases, and 5 bases lay outside the gene matches. The CDR3 has 15 residues. Germline V gene lookup returns CDR1 SGHRS and CDR2 YFSETQ.